This T cell receptor beta chain appears in the sequencing data of a study of T cells in Graves' hyperthyroidism and ophthalmopathy. Across the whole study: Before any treatment, at initial diagnosis, peripheral blood was collected. Whole-study findings and limits: The model identified upcoming ophthalmopathy a median around 7.1 months ahead of onset. In blood, most of the thyroid clonotypes expanded above 0.001 were also present.

Germline V lookup: CDR1 SQVTM, CDR2 ANQGSEA. This CDR3 has 14 amino acids. V dropped 7 bases and J dropped 6 bases, with 19 bases sitting between them. The study left out patients who had uncontrolled infection, other autoimmune disease, pregnancy or lactation. Concerning this clonotype: Its matching antigen is unknown.

Amplification of TCR beta CDR3 regions used RNA as the template. TCR CDR3 underwent first-round RT-PCR with the HTBI primer set. TCRdb analysed the multiplex PCR reads with MiXCR anew, one entry per CDR3 protein. The sample records about 110,000 distinct CDR3 sequences, 16% being singletons. This TCR was recovered from a woman aged 50 to 60 with Graves' hyperthyroidism. This chain uses TRBV29-1 with TRBJ1-5, with D hard to call. Sequenced material: blood. The CDR3 DNA reads TGCAGCGCCGCGGAGGGAGGCGGTACTCAGCCCCAGCATTTT. It encodes CSAAEGGGTQPQHF.